The 11 T cell receptor beta chains below come from one sample, sequenced in a study of cytomegalovirus exposure and HLA in healthy donors. The PCR used 60 Vbeta and 13 Jbeta primers. Only in-frame clones appear in the TCRdb table, and some are missing; sequencing was by immunoSEQ multiplex PCR. The sample records 90,000 or so clones, around three quarters being singletons. Sequencing was performed on PBMCs. The receptors come from a woman aged 45-65 years in good health and CMV-seropositive.

V is TRBV7-9 and J is TRBJ2-2, with 7 bases identical to TRBD1. The germline V gene has CDR1 SEHNR and CDR2 FQNEAQ (reference sequence). This CDR3 has 17 amino acids. V lost 6 bases, J lost 5 bases, and 15 bases stayed unmatched. CDR3 sequence reads: CASRSGNYRGGTGELFF. The DNA of the CDR3 is TGTGCCAGCAGATCGGGAAACTACAGGGGCGGTACCGGGGAGCTGTTTTTT.

This clone was seen only once. The V and J genes are TRBV28 and TRBJ1-1, with no clear D. The CDR3 is 15 amino acids. In germline, CDR1 is MDHEN, CDR2 SYDVKM. The V gene lost 1 base and the J gene lost 4 bases, with 13 bases spanning the gap. CDR3 sequence reads: CASSLSQARGTEAFF. CDR3 sequence (DNA): TGTGCCAGCAGTTTATCGCAGGCCCGGGGCACTGAAGCTTTCTTT.

The chain uses TRBV28 and TRBJ2-7; TRBD1 agrees at 7 bases. V trimming: 6 bases; J trimming: 3 bases; junction bases outside the gene matches: 5. The CDR3 consists of 13 residues. CDR1 is MDHEN and CDR2 is SYDVKM in the germline V gene. The CDR3 region has the DNA TGTGCCAGCAGCCCCGGGACAGACTACGAGCAGTACTTC. It is translated as CASSPGTDYEQYF.

The gene calls are TRBV6-5 and TRBJ2-2, with D maybe TRBD2 (5 bases). Germline CDR1 MNHEY, CDR2 SVGAGI. V dropped 2 bases and J dropped 5 bases, with 15 bases sitting between them. The CDR3 totals 16 residues. The CDR3 DNA follows: TGTGCCAGCAGTTACGTTGCCGGGATTGGAACCGGGGAGCTGTTTTTT. Translation gives CASSYVAGIGTGELFF.

V and J are TRBV28 and TRBJ1-3; 7 bases fit TRBD1. The junction had 1 base not matched to a gene; V was cut back by 2 bases and J by 0 bases. The germline V gene has CDR1 MDHEN and CDR2 SYDVKM. CDR3 size: 15 residues. CDR3 region: CASSLGDSSGNTIYF. As DNA, the CDR3 is TGTGCCAGCAGTTTAGGGGACAGCTCTGGAAACACCATATATTTT.

This chain links TRBV2 with TRBJ1-5; 8 bases agree with TRBD1. This CDR3 is 15 amino acids long. Germline trimming cut 8 bases from V and 6 bases from J; bases unmatched to any gene: 12. Germline V CDR1 and CDR2: SNHLY, FYNNEI. The CDR3 nucleotides are TGTGCCAGCTCCCTGACAGGGGACGGGATTCAGCCCCAGCATTTT. Its translation: CASSLTGDGIQPQHF.

The chain combines TRBV6-5 with TRBJ2-7; TRBD2 might be the D (5 bases). In germline, CDR1 is MNHEY, CDR2 SVGAGI. The CDR3 extends over 15 amino acids. Trimming pared 7 bases from V and 0 bases from J, leaving 16 bases between. The CDR3 coding sequence is TGTGCCAGCACTCCCAGTATTAGCGTCTCCTACGAGCAGTACTTC. It is translated as CASTPSISVSYEQYF.

The genes are TRBV28 and TRBJ1-5; D may be TRBD1 (5 bases). The V and J ends lost 2 bases and 5 bases respectively, with 10 bases between them. CDR3 length equals 14 residues. Germline V gene lookup returns CDR1 MDHEN and CDR2 SYDVKM. CDR3 nucleotides: TGTGCCAGCAGTTTAATGTCAGGGTATCAGCCCCAGCATTTT. Protein: CASSLMSGYQPQHF.

This clone was recorded only once. The rearrangement joins TRBV28 to TRBJ1-6; the match to TRBD1 covers 9 bases. The CDR3 has 16 residues. Germline V lookup: CDR1 MDHEN, CDR2 SYDVKM. The ends lost 6 bases at V and 6 bases at J; junction bases unmatched: 9. The CDR3 here is CASRGQGLFGNSPLHF. CDR3 nucleotide sequence: TGTGCCAGCAGGGGACAGGGACTTTTCGGTAATTCACCCCTCCACTTT.

The V call is TRBV7-3, the J call TRBJ2-1; 7 bases line up with TRBD2. The J segment lost 7 bases and the V segment lost 3 bases, leaving 9 bases of the junction unmatched. The CDR3 has 15 amino acids. The germline CDR1 and CDR2 sequences are SGHTA and FQGTGA. The CDR3 loop reads CASSFGAGVSNEQFF. The CDR3 nucleotides read TGTGCCAGCAGCTTCGGTGCGGGAGTATCGAATGAGCAGTTCTTC.

V is TRBV10-3 and J is TRBJ2-7; no clear D gene. Trimming pared 10 bases from V and 2 bases from J, leaving 12 bases between. CDR3 length: 12 amino acids. Germline CDR1 and CDR2: ENHRY and SYGVKD. CDR3 residues: CASERPPYEQYF. CDR3 nucleotides: TGTGCCAGTGAGAGGCCACCCTACGAGCAGTACTTC.